The T cell receptor (beta chain) under discussion was sequenced for a study of PD-1 blockade in classical Hodgkin lymphoma. General observations from the study: Baseline TCR diversity was reportedly lower in newly diagnosed patients than in healthy donors. It was reported as lower still in relapsed/refractory patients. Later analyses included only patients treated at least 1 year post-ASCT. CD4+ TCR diversity, unlike CD8+, climbed significantly by C4D1.

This clone was observed once. The antigen is undetermined. The V gene lost 3 bases and the J gene lost 5 bases, with 7 bases spanning the gap. This CDR3 has 12 amino acids. Germline CDR1 SEHNR, CDR2 FQNEAQ (reference sequence). The assay was immunoSEQ multiplex PCR, and TCRdb's table has in-frame clones only and misses some. The table lists more than 25,000 clones, 80% to 90% of them singletons. Every single patient, without exception, relapsed after autologous stem cell transplantation, and brentuximab vedotin exposure varied. Thawed PBMCs supplied CD8+ T cells via magnetic negative selection. The material sequenced was CD8+ T cells from blood, taken at baseline. This chain uses TRBV7-9 with TRBJ2-5; no definite D call. The sequence was obtained from a human donor with classical Hodgkin lymphoma. For the CDR3, the DNA is TGTGCCAGCAGCTTGAGCCCTGAGACCCAGTACTTC. It encodes CASSLSPETQYF.